This T cell receptor beta chain emerged from a study of shared clonotypes between healthy human individuals. General study points: Generation probabilities of non-shared clonotypes were lower (relative to those shared by all four donors).

Method: immunoSEQ multiplex PCR; TCRdb's copy keeps in-frame clones and lacks some. The table records about 2 million clones, about 95% of them present only once. For this clone: Its matching antigen is unknown.

The naive CD8 population came from CD45RO-negative cells selected for CCR7, without terminally differentiated effector memory CD45RA+ cells. The CDR3 spans 16 residues. Germline V lookup: CDR1 SNHLY, CDR2 FYNNEI. V was pared by 8 bases and J by 3 bases, with 10 bases of the junction left unmatched. This TCR derives from a man between 18 and 29 years old in good health. Sequenced: naive CD8+ T cells sorted from blood. The chain carries TRBV2 and TRBJ2-2, with 9 nucleotides matching TRBD1. The chain's CDR3 is CASPKDRDRDTGELFF. CDR3 coding DNA: TGTGCCAGCCCCAAGGATCGGGACAGGGACACCGGGGAGCTGTTTTTT. The full variable domain, with the rest looked up from reference TRBV2 and TRBJ2-2, is EPEVTQTPSHQVTQMGQEVILRCVPISNHLYFYWYRQILGQKVEFLVSFYNNEISEKSEIFDDQFSVERPDGSNFTLKIRSTKLEDSAMYFCASPKDRDRDTGELFFGEGSRLTVL.